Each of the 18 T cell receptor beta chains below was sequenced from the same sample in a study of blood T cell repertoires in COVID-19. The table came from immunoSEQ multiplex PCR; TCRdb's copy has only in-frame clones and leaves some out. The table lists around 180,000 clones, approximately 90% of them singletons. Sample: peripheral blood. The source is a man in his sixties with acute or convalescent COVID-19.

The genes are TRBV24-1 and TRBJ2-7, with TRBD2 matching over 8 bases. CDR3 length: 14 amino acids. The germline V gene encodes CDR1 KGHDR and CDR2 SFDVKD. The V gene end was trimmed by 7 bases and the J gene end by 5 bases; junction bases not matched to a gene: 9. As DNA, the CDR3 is TGTGCCACCAGCCAAGCGGGAGTGCGGGACGAGCAGTACTTC. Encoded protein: CATSQAGVRDEQYF.

CDR3 bases: TGTGCCAGCAGCCCAACGTGGGGGGGTGGAAACACCATATATTTT. It codes for CASSPTWGGGNTIYF. The V call is TRBV6-5, the J call TRBJ1-3, with D possibly being TRBD1 (5 bases). V was clipped by 6 bases and J by 3 bases, with 15 bases between them. Germline CDR1 is MNHEY and CDR2 is SVGAGI. The CDR3 spans 15 residues.

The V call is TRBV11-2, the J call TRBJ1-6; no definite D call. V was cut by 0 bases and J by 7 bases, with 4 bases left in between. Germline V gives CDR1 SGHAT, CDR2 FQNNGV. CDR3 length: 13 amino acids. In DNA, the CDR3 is TGTGCCAGCAGCTTAGAGAGAAATTCACCCCTCCACTTT. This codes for CASSLERNSPLHF.

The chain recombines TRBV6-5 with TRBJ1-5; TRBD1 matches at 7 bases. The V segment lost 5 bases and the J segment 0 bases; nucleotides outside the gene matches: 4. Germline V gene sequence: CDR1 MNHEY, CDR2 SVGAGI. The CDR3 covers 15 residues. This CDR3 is CASSRDRVSNQPQHF. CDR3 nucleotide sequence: TGTGCCAGCAGTCGAGACAGGGTTAGCAATCAGCCCCAGCATTTT.

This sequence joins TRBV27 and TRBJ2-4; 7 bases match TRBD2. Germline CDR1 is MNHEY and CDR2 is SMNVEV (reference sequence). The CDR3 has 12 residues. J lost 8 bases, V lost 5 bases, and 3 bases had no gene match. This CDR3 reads CASSPGGYIQYF. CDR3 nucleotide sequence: TGTGCCAGCAGTCCCGGGGGGTACATTCAGTACTTC.

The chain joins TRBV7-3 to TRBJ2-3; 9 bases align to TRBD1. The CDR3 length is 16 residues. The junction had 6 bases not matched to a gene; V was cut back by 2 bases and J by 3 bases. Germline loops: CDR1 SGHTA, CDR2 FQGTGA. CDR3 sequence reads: CASSLATGGRTDTQYF. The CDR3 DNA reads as TGTGCCAGCAGCTTAGCCACAGGGGGCCGAACAGATACGCAGTATTTT.

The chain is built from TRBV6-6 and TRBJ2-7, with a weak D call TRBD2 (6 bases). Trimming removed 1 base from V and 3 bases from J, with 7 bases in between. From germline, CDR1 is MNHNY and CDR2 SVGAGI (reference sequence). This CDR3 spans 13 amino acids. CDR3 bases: TGTGCCAGCAGTTACTTGGGAGGCTACGAGCAGTACTTC. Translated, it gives CASSYLGGYEQYF.

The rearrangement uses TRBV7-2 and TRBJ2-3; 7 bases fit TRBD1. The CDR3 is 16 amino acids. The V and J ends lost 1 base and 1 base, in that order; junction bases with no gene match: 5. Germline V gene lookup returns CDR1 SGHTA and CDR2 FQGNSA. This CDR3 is CASSLDPGGGTDTQYF. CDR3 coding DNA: TGTGCCAGCAGCTTAGATCCAGGGGGAGGCACAGATACGCAGTATTTT.

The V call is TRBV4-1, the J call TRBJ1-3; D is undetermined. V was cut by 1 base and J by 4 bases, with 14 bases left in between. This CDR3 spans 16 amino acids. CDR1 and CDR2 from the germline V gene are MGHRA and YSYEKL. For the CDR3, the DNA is TGCGCCAGCAGCCAAGCCCAGGATTCTTTCGGAAACACCATATATTTT. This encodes CASSQAQDSFGNTIYF.

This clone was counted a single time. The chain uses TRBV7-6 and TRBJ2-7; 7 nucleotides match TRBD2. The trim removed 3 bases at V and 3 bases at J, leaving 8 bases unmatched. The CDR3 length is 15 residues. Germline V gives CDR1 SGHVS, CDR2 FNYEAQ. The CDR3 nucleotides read TGTGCCAGCAGCTTTTCGGCAGGACTAGACTACGAGCAGTACGTC. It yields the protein CASSFSAGLDYEQYV.

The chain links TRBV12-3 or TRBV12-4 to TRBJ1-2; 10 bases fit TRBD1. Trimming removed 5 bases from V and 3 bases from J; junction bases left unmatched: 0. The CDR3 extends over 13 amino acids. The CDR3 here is CASSGTGDYGYTF. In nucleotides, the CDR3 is TGTGCCAGCAGTGGGACAGGGGACTATGGCTACACCTTC.

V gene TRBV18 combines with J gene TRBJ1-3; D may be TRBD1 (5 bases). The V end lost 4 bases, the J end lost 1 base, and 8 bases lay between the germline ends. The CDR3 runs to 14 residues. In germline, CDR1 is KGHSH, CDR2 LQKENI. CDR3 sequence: CASSQGESGNTIYF. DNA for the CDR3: TGTGCCAGCTCACAAGGGGAATCTGGAAACACCATATATTTT.

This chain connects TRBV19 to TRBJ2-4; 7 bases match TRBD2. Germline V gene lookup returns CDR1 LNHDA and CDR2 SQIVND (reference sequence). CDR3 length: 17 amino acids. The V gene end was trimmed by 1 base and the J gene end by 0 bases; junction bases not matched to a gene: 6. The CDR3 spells CASSIGLAALAKNIQYF. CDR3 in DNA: TGTGCCAGTAGTATAGGGCTAGCGGCTCTAGCCAAAAACATTCAGTACTTC.

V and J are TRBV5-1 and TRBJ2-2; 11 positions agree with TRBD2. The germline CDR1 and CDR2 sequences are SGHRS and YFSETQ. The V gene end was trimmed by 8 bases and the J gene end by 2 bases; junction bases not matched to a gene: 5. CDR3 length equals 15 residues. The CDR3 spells CASTSGSGNTGELFF. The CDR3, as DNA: TGCGCCAGTACTAGCGGGAGCGGTAACACCGGGGAGCTGTTTTTT.

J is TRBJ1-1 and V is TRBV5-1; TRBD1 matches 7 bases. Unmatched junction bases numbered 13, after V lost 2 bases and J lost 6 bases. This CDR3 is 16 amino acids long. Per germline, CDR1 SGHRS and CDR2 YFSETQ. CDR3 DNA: TGCGCCAGCAGCTTCGCCCAGACAGGGAATTTGGCTGAAGCTTTCTTT. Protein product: CASSFAQTGNLAEAFF.

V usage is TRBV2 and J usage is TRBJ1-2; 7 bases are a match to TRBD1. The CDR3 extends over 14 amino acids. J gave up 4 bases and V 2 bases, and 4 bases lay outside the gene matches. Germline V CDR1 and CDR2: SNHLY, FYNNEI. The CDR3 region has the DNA TGTGCCAGCAGTGAAACAGGGGAAGGCTATGGCTACACCTTC. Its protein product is CASSETGEGYGYTF.

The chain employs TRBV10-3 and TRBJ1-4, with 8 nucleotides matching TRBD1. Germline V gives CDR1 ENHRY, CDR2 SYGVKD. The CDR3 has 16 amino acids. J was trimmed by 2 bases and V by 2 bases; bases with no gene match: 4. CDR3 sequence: CAISEGQGHTNEKLFF. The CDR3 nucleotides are TGTGCCATCAGTGAGGGACAGGGACATACTAATGAAAAACTGTTTTTT.

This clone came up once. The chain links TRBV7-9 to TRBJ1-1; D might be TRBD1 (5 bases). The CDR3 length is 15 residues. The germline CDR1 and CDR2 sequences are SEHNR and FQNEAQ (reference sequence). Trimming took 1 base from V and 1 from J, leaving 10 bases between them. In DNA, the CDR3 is TGTGCCAGCAGCTTAGGACCCACAGGGAACACTGAAGCTTTCTTT. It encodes CASSLGPTGNTEAFF.